The entry below describes one T cell receptor (beta chain). The data belong to a study of T-cell reconstitution after alpha-beta-depleted transplantation in children. This CDR3 has 16 residues. Germline loops: CDR1 SGHRS, CDR2 YFSETQ. V was clipped by 0 bases and J by 4 bases, with 16 bases between them. The library targeted TCRbeta and was prepared with unique molecular identifiers. TCRdb reprocessed the PCR reads via MiXCR and lists one record per CDR3 protein. In the table there are roughly 500,000 distinct CDR3 sequences, approximately 29% of which are singletons. The receptor comes from a human donor who donated a stem cell graft to a child with aplastic anemia. This specimen consisted of PBMCs from the stem cell graft donor, obtained from the stem cell graft. The chain has TRBV5-1 and TRBJ1-2, with D perhaps matching TRBD1 (5 bases). CDR3 nucleotide sequence: TGCGCCAGCAGCTTGGACGGGACCCTGTTTGGCTATGGCTACACCTTC. It yields the protein CASSLDGTLFGYGYTF.